These 8 T cell receptor beta chains share one sample of origin, sequenced in a study of cytomegalovirus exposure and HLA in healthy donors. The PCR ran on 60 Vbeta and 13 Jbeta primers. The repertoire was sequenced with immunoSEQ multiplex PCR; TCRdb's copy has only in-frame clones and lacks some. The data hold about 140,000 clones, with 61% observed a single time. Material: PBMCs. These receptors came from a male donor in good health and CMV-seronegative.

The V and J genes are TRBV18 and TRBJ2-2, with D unresolved. The CDR3 loop spans 13 amino acids. CDR1 KGHSH and CDR2 LQKENI come from the germline V gene. Trimming shortened V by 0 bases and J by 7 bases, and 6 bases separated the two germline ends. For the CDR3, the DNA is TGTGCCAGCTCACCACCTCATAGCGGGGAGCTGTTTTTT. Its protein product is CASSPPHSGELFF.

The chain recombines TRBV4-2 with TRBJ2-2; D unclear. V was shortened by 3 bases and J by 10 bases, with 15 bases between the two germline ends. The CDR3 has 14 residues. Germline lookup yields CDR1 LGHNA and CDR2 YNFKEQ. The CDR3, as DNA: TGTGCCAGCAGCCAGGTAACAGTGACACCGGAGCTGTTTTTT. Its translation: CASSQVTVTPELFF.

As for this clone: The germline gene is not matched at one end of the junction; a read error may be the cause. V and J are TRBV29-1 and TRBJ1-2, with D possibly TRBD1 on 6 matching bases. The CDR3 has 12 residues. CDR1 and CDR2 from the germline V gene are SQVTM and ANQGSEA. CDR3 nucleotides: TGCAGCGTTGACGGACAGAACTATGGCTACCCCTTC. Protein sequence: CSVDGQNYGYPF.

In this sample, this clone turned up once. CDR3 coding DNA: TGTGCCAGCAGCGTAGTTTCAGGGAAGATCGGCTACAATGAGCAGTTCTTC. This codes for CASSVVSGKIGYNEQFF. This chain uses TRBV9 with TRBJ2-1; D might be TRBD1 (5 bases). Deletions cut 0 bases from V and 3 bases from J, with 16 bases between. The length of the CDR3 is 17 residues. Germline V gives CDR1 SGDLS, CDR2 YYNGEE.

Only a few counts were recorded for this clone. The chain uses TRBV7-8 and TRBJ1-5; 8 positions agree with TRBD1. The CDR3 consists of 15 residues. Germline CDR1 SGHVS, CDR2 FQNEAQ. V shed 0 bases and J 4 bases; nucleotides not matched to a gene: 2. The CDR3 reads CASSLARTGNQPQHF. In DNA, the CDR3 is TGTGCCAGCAGCTTAGCTAGGACAGGGAATCAGCCCCAGCATTTT.

The rearrangement links TRBV7-3 to TRBJ1-6; a weak D match, TRBD1 (6 bases). The germline V and J ends were trimmed by 5 bases and 7 bases, with 12 bases remaining between them. This CDR3 has 14 amino acids. CDR1 is SGHTA and CDR2 is FQGTGA in the germline V gene. CDR3 sequence: CASSQTGPNSPLHF. DNA of the CDR3: TGTGCCAGCAGCCAAACAGGGCCCAATTCACCCCTCCACTTT.

This clone showed up just a few times. The chain uses TRBV15 and TRBJ2-6, with TRBD1 identical over 9 bases. The CDR3 consists of 18 residues. Looked up from germline, CDR1 is LNHNV and CDR2 is YYDKDF (reference sequence). V shed 3 bases and J 1 base; nucleotides not matched to a gene: 7. CDR3 in DNA: TGTGCCACCAGCAGGGGGTGGACAGGGGTTTCTGGGGCCAACGTCCTGACTTTC. Translating it yields CATSRGWTGVSGANVLTF.

This chain connects TRBV7-2 to TRBJ1-3; D call uncertain. In germline, CDR1 is SGHTA, CDR2 FQGNSA. This CDR3 is built from 13 residues. The V end lost 4 bases, the J end lost 1 base, and 5 bases lay between the germline ends. CDR3 coding DNA: TGTGCCAGCAGCTCGCTATCTGGAAACACCATATATTTT. Translated, it gives CASSSLSGNTIYF.